This note documents a single TCR beta chain sequence. Its antigen is not known. The CDR3 extends over 15 amino acids. Germline loops: CDR1 SGHTA, CDR2 FQGNSA. Trimming shortened V by 4 bases and J by 4 bases, and 16 bases separated the two germline ends. The data originate from a study of shared clonotypes between healthy human individuals. General observations from the study: The represented genetic and exposure-history diversity was limited by the small number of donors.

Generated by immunoSEQ multiplex PCR, the TCRdb table keeps only in-frame clones and is missing some. The table lists 1.6 million or so clones, roughly 96% of them singletons. The clonotype was recovered from a man younger than 40 in good health. The rearrangement joins TRBV7-2 to TRBJ2-5, with D tentatively TRBD2 (5 bases). The sample consisted of naive CD4+ T cells sorted from blood. The subset was: CD45RA+ positively selected. The CDR3 DNA follows: TGTGCCAGCAGCTCCCTTGGGGTAGCGCGAGAGACCCAGTACTTC. Translating gives CASSSLGVARETQYF. The whole variable domain, remainder taken from reference TRBV7-2 and TRBJ2-5, is GAGVSQSPSNKVTEKGKDVELRCDPISGHTALYWYRQSLGQGLEFLIYFQGNSAPDKSGLPSDRFSAERTGGSVSTLTIQRTQQEDSAVYLCASSSLGVARETQYFGPGTRLLVL.